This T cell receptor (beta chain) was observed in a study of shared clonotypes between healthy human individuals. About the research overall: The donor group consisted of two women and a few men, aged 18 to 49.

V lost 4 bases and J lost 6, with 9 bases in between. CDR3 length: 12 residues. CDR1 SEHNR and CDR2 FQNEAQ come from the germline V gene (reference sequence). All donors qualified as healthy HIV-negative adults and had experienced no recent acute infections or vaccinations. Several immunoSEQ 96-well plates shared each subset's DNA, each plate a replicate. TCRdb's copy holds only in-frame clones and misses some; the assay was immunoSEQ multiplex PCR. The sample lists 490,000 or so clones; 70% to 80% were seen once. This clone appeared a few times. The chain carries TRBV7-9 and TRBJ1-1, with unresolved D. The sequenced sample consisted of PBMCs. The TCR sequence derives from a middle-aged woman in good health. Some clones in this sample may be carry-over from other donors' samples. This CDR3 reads CASSWQISEAFF. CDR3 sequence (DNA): TGTGCCAGCAGCTGGCAGATCTCTGAAGCTTTCTTT.